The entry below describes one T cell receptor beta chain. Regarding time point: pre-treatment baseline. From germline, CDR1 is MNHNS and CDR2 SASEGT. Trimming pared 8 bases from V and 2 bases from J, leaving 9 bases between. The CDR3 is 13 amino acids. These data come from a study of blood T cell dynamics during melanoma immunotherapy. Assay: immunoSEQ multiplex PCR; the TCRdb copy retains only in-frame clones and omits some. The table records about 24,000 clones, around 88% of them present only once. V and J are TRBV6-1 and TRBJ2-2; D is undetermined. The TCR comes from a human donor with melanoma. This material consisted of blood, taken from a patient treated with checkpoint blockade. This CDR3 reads CASASINTGELFF. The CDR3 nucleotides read TGTGCCAGCGCCAGTATTAACACCGGGGAGCTGTTTTTT.